This T cell receptor (beta chain) was observed in a study of shared clonotypes between healthy human individuals. As concerns this clone: Its specificity is unknown.

TCRdb's table, derived via immunoSEQ multiplex PCR, lists solely in-frame clones and lacks some. The sample comprises roughly 2 million clones, roughly 94% of which are singletons, and 0.13% rests with the top ten. Study results and caveats: Relative to memory subsets, naive subsets generally showed larger estimated richness.

CDR1 SGHNT and CDR2 YYREEE come from the germline V gene (reference sequence). The CDR3 is made up of 14 amino acids. V was cut by 2 bases and J by 4 bases, with 12 bases left in between. What was sequenced was naive CD4+ T cells sorted from blood. Subset: CD45RA+ positively selected. This TCR derives from a young man in good health. This chain links TRBV5-4 with TRBJ2-5, with a tentative D call TRBD1 (5 bases). CDR3 sequence reads: CASSFREGPETQYF. In DNA, the CDR3 is TGTGCCAGCAGCTTCAGGGAAGGGCCAGAGACCCAGTACTTC.